This TCR beta chain was documented in a study of T-cell memory formation after mild COVID-19. Study as a whole: TCR clusters were mostly donor specific.

Study-wide findings and caveats: Contracting CD4+ clones lay largely in CM and EM, with CD8+ ones residing in EMRA. Clones shrinking from day 15 to 85 showed even CD4/CD8 mixes; later expanders tilted CD4+.

Constant-segment primers and 5'RACE yielded cDNA libraries for TCR alpha and TCR beta, each carrying sample barcodes and UMIs. A single record per CDR3 protein comes from TCRdb applying MiXCR to the 5' RACE reads. The sample yields hundreds of thousands of distinct CDR3 sequences, 13% to 15% seen once. V shed 4 bases, J shed 4 bases, and the junction held 6 bases outside the gene matches. The germline V gene has CDR1 SGDLS and CDR2 YYNGEE. The length of the CDR3 is 16 residues. A note on this clonotype: The antigen remains unidentified.

Sequenced sample: PBMCs or a T cell subset sorted from them (not recorded which). This chain connects TRBV9 to TRBJ2-1; 12 bases are shared with TRBD2. The TCR was taken from a man aged 18 to 29 who had mild COVID-19 (a few samples of this study predate the infection). Cell type and time point are not known. CDR3: CASSNLAGGPYNEQFF. The CDR3, as DNA: TGTGCCAGCAGCAACCTAGCGGGGGGGCCGTACAATGAGCAGTTCTTC.